Each of the 4 T cell receptor beta chains below was sequenced from the same sample in a study of Ad26.COV2.S vaccination and SARS-CoV-2 variants. Sequencing was performed with immunoSEQ multiplex PCR; in TCRdb, only in-frame clones are kept and a portion is missing. The sample includes approximately 480,000 clones, roughly 87% of them seen just once. The treatment denotes: around 19 received Ad26.COV2.S at low or high dose, single or two shots; several received placebo; per-sample allocation not given. Sampling took place 63 days after the first vaccine or placebo injection. The input for sequencing was peripheral blood, taken in a trial of Ad26.COV2.S vaccine versus placebo. Every receptor here comes from a person aged 18-60 years who received the Ad26.COV2.S COVID-19 vaccine or a placebo.

The chain recombines TRBV15 with TRBJ2-5, with 13 nucleotides matching TRBD2. V lost 3 bases and J lost 5; bases outside the gene matches: 9. CDR1 LNHNV and CDR2 YYDKDF come from the germline V gene (reference sequence). This CDR3 is 17 amino acids long. CDR3 bases: TGTGCCACCAGCAGTGGCACTAGCGGGAGGGCCCGGGAGACCCAGTACTTC. Amino acids: CATSSGTSGRARETQYF.

The CDR3 DNA follows: TGTGCCAGCAGCAAAAATTCACCCCTCCACTTT. It yields the protein CASSKNSPLHF. This sequence joins TRBV21-1 and TRBJ1-6. TRBV21-1 is given as a pseudogene. The CDR3 has 11 residues.

The chain uses TRBV11-2 and TRBJ2-5, with D unresolved. The CDR3 sequence is 15 residues long. The germline CDR1 and CDR2 sequences are SGHAT and FQNNGV. Trimming removed 1 base from V and 1 base from J, with 10 bases in between. CDR3 amino acids: CASSLGAAPQETQYF. Written as DNA, the CDR3 is TGTGCCAGCAGCTTAGGGGCAGCCCCCCAAGAGACCCAGTACTTC. The variable domain in full, with the rest retrieved from reference TRBV11-2 and TRBJ2-5, is EAGVAQSPRYKIIEKRQSVAFWCNPISGHATLYWYQQILGQGPKLLIQFQNNGVVDDSQLPKDRFSAERLKGVDSTLKIQPAKLEDSAVYLCASSLGAAPQETQYFGPGTRLLVL.

The chain joins TRBV19 to TRBJ1-2; possible D gene TRBD1, 6 bases. The V gene lost 7 bases and the J gene lost 6 bases, with 15 bases spanning the gap. Germline CDR1 and CDR2: LNHDA and SQIVND (reference sequence). CDR3 size: 13 residues. CDR3 bases: TGTGCCAGTAAATATCGGCAGGGGCATGGCTACACCTTC. Its translation is CASKYRQGHGYTF.